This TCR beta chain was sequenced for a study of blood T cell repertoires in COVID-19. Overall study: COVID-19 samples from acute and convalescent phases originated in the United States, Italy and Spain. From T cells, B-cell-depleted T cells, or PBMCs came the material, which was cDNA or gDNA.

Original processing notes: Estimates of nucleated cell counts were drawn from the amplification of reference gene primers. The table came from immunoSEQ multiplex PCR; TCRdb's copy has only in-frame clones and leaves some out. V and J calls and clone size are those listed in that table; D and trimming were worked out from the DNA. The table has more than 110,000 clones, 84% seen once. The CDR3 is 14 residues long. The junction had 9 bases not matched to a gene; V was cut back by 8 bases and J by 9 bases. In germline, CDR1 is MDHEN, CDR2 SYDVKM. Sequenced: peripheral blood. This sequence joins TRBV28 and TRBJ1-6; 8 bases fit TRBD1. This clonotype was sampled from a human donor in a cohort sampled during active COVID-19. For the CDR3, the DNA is TGTGCCAGCGATCCACGACAGGGGTTTTCACCCCTCCACTTT. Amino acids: CASDPRQGFSPLHF.